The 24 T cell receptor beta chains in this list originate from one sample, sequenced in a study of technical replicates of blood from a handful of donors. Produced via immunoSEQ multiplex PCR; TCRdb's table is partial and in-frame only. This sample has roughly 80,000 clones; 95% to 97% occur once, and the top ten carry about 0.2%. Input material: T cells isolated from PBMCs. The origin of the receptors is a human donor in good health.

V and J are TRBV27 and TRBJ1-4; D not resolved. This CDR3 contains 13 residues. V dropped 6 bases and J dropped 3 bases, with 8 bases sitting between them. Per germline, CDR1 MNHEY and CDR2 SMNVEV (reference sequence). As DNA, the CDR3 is TGTGCCAGCAGAGACTCAGCTAATGAAAAACTGTTTTTT. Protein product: CASRDSANEKLFF.

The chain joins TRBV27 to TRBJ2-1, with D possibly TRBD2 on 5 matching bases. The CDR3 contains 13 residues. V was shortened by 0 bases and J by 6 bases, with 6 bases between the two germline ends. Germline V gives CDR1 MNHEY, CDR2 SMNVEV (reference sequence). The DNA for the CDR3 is TGTGCCAGCAGTTTATCAAGCGGCAATGAGCAGTTCTTC. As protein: CASSLSSGNEQFF.

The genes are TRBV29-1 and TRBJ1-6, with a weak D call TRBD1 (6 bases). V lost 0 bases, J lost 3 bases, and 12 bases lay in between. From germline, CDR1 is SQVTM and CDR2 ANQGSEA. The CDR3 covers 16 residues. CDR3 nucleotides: TGCAGCGTTGAAGACTGGACAGAGCGCTATAATTCACCCCTCCACTTT. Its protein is CSVEDWTERYNSPLHF.

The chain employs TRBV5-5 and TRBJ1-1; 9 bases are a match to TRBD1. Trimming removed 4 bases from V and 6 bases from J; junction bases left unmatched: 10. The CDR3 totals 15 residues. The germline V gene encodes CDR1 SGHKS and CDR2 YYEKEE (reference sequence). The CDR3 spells CASSAGQGKASEAFF. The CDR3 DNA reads TGTGCCAGCAGCGCCGGACAGGGGAAAGCCTCTGAAGCTTTCTTT.

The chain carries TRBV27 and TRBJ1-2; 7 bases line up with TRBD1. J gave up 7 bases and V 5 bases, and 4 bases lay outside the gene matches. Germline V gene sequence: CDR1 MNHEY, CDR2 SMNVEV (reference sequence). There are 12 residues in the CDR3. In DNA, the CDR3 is TGTGCCAGCAGTCTCGACAGGGTTGGCTACACCTTC. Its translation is CASSLDRVGYTF.

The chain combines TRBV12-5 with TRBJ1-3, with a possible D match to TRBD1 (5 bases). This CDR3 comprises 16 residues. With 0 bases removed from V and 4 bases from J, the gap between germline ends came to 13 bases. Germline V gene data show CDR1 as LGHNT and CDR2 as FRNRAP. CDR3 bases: TGTGCTAGTGGTTTGGTACCAGGGTCGGTCGGAAACACCATATATTTT. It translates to CASGLVPGSVGNTIYF.

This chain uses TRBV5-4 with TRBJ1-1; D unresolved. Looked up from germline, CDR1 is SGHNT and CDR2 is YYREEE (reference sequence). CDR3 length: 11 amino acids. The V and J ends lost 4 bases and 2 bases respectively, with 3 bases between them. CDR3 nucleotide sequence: TGTGCCAGCAGCCTCAACACTGAAGCTTTCTTT. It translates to CASSLNTEAFF.

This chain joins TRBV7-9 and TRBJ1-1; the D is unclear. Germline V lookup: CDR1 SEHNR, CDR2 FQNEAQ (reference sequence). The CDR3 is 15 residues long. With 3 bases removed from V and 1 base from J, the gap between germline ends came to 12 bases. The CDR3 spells CASSFGDVGNTEAFF. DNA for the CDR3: TGTGCCAGCAGCTTCGGGGATGTGGGGAACACTGAAGCTTTCTTT.

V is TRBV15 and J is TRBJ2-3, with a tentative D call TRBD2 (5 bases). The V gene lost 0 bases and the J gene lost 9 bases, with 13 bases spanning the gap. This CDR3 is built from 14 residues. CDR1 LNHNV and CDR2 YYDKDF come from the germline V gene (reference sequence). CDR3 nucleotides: TGTGCCACCAGCAGAGATCTAGGTCAGCGGACGCAGTATTTT. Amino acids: CATSRDLGQRTQYF.

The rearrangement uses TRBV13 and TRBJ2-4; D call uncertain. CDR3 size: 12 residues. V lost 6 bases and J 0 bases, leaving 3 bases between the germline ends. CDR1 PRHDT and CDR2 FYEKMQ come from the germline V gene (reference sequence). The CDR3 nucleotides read TGTGCCAGCAGTCTAGCCAAAAACATTCAGTACTTC. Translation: CASSLAKNIQYF. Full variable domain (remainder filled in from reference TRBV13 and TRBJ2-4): AAGVIQSPRHLIKEKRETATLKCYPIPRHDTVYWYQQGPGQDPQFLISFYEKMQSDKGSIPDRFSAQQFSDYHSELNMSSLELGDSALYFCASSLAKNIQYFGAGTRLSVL.

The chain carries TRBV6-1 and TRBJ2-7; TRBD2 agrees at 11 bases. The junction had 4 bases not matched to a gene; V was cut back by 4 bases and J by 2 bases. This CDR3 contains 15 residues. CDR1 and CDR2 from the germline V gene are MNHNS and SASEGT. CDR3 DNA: TGTGCCAGCAGTGTTCCTAGCGGGGGGCCCTACGAGCAGTACTTC. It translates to CASSVPSGGPYEQYF.

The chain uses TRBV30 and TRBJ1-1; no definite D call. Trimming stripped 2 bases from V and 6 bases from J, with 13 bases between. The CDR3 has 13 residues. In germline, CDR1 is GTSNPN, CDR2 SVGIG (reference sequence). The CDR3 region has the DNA TGTGCCTGGAGTTCGGGCTTCGGGGCTGAAGCTTTCTTT. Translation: CAWSSGFGAEAFF.

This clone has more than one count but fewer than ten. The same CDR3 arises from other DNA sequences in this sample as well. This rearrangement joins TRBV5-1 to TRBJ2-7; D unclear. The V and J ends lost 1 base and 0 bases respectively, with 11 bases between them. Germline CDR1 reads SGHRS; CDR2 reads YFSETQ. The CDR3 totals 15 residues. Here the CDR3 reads CASSLSSGSSYEQYF. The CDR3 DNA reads TGCGCCAGCAGCTTGAGCTCGGGTAGCTCCTACGAGCAGTACTTC.

The CDR3 DNA sequence: TGTGCCAGCAGTTTGCCCCACCGCTATAGTAGCGAGCAGTACTTC. Its protein product is CASSLPHRYSSEQYF. V is TRBV28 and J is TRBJ2-7; D remains unclear. V gave up 3 bases and J gave up 6 bases, with 18 bases separating them. The CDR3 extends over 15 amino acids. Germline assignment: CDR1 MDHEN and CDR2 SYDVKM.

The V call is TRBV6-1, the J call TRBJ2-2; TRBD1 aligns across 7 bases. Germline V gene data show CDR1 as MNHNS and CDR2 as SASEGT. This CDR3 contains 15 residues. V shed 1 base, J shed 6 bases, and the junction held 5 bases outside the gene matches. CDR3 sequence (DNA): TGTGCCAGCAGTGAAGTCATGGGGACAGCCGGGGAGCTGTTTTTT. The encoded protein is CASSEVMGTAGELFF.

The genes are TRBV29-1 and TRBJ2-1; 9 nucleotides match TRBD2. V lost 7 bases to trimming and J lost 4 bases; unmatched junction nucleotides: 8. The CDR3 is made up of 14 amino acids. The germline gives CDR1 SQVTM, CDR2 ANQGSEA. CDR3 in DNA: TGCAGCGCTCCCAGCGGGGGGCTATACAATGAGCAGTTCTTC. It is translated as CSAPSGGLYNEQFF.

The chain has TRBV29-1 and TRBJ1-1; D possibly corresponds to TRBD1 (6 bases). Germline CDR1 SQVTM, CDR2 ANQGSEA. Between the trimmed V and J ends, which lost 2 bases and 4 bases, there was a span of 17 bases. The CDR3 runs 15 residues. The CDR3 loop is CSVEYTGSESTEAFF. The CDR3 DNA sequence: TGCAGCGTTGAATATACAGGGTCGGAGTCCACTGAAGCTTTCTTT.

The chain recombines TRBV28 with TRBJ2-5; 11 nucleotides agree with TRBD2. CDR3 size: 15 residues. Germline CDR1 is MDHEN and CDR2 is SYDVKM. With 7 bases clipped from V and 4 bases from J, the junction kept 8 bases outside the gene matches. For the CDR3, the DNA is TGTGCCAGCACTTCCGGGACTAGCGGTTTAGAGACCCAGTACTTC. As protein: CASTSGTSGLETQYF.

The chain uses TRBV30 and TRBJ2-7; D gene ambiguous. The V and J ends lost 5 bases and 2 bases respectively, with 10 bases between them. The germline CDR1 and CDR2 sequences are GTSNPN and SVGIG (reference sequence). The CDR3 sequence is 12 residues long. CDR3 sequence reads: CAWEVSTYEQYF. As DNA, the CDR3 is TGTGCCTGGGAGGTCTCCACCTACGAGCAGTACTTC.

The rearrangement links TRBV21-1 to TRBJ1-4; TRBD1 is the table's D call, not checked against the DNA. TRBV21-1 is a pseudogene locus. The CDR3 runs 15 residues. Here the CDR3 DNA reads TGTGCCAGCAGCGGGGACAGGGGGCGATTAGAAAAACTGTTTTTT. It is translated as CASSGDRGRLEKLFF.

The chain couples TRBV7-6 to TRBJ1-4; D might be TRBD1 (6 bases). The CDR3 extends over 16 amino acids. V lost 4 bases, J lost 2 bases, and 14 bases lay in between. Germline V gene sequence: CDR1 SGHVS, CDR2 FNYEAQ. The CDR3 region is CASSSNLQGTNEKLFF. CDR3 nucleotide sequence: TGTGCCAGCAGCTCAAACCTTCAGGGGACTAATGAAAAACTGTTTTTT.

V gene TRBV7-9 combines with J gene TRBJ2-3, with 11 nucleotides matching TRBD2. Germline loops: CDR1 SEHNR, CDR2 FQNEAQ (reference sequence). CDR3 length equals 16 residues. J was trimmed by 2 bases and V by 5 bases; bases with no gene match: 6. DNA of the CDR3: TGTGCCAGCAGCCTCGTAGCGGGGGGGCACACAGATACGCAGTATTTT. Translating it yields CASSLVAGGHTDTQYF.

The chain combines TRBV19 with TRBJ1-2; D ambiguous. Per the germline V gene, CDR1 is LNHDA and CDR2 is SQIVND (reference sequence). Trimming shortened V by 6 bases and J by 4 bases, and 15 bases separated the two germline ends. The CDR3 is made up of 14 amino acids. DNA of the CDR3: TGTGCCAGTAGGACCTCGGCGGTGCTCTATGGCTACACCTTC. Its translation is CASRTSAVLYGYTF.

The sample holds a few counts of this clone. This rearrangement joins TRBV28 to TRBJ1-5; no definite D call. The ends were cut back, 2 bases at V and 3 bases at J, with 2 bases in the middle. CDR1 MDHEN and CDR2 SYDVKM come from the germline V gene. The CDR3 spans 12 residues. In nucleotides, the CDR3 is TGTGCCAGCAGTTTACTCAATCAGCCCCAGCATTTT. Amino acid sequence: CASSLLNQPQHF.